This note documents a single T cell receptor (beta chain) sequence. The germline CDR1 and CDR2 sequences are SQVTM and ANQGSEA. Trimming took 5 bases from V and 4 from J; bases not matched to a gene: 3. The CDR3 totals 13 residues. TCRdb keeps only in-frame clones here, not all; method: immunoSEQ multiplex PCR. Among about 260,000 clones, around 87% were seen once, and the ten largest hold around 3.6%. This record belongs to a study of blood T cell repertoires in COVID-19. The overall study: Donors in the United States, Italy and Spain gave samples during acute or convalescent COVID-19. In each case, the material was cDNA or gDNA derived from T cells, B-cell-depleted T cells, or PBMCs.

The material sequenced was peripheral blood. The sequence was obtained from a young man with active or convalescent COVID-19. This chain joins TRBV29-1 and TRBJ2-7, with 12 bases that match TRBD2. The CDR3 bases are TGCAGCGTTCTAGCGGGGGGGGTTTACGAGCAGTACTTC. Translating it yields CSVLAGGVYEQYF.